A selection of T cell receptor beta chains follows, all from one sample in a study of Ad26.COV2.S vaccination and SARS-CoV-2 variants. Profiled with immunoSEQ multiplex PCR; TCRdb holds only in-frame clones, not every one. The table records around 340,000 clones, around 89% of them present only once. Specimen: peripheral blood, collected in a trial of Ad26.COV2.S vaccine versus placebo. The receptor source for this set is a person aged 18-60 years who received the Ad26.COV2.S COVID-19 vaccine or a placebo. CDR3s include the opening cysteine and the closing phenylalanine or tryptophan. Each record gives: D gene, clone size, J gene, V gene, CDR3 protein, CDR3 DNA. The D gene is left open where the match is weak. The listing skips clone size in some rows; elsewhere it reads once, few, many or a size class.

D: NA; size: NA; J: TRBJ2-1; V: TRBV7-3; CDR3: CASSLGGRTAIGHEQFF; DNA: TGTGCCAGCAGCTTAGGGGGGCGCACCGCCATAGGGCATGAGCAGTTCTTC
D: TRBD2; size: NA; J: TRBJ2-1; V: TRBV18; CDR3: CASSPSGVNDEQFF; DNA: TGTGCCAGCTCACCTAGCGGGGTGAATGATGAGCAGTTCTTC
D: NA; size: NA; J: TRBJ1-2; V: TRBV10-3; CDR3: CAISSQDYGYTF; DNA: TGTGCCATAAGCTCACAGGACTATGGCTACACCTTC
D: NA; size: once; J: TRBJ1-3; V: TRBV6-6; CDR3: CASRGSGAGSGNTIYF; DNA: TGTGCCAGCAGGGGGTCCGGGGCAGGGTCAGGAAACACCATATATTTT
D: NA; size: NA; J: TRBJ1-6; V: TRBV14; CDR3: CASSLGSYNSPLHF; DNA: TGTGCCAGCAGCCTGGGCTCCTATAATTCACCCCTCCACTTT
D: TRBD2; size: NA; J: TRBJ2-3; V: TRBV11-3; CDR3: CASSLSASGSTTQYF; DNA: TGTGCCAGCAGCTTGTCCGCTAGCGGTTCAACTACGCAGTATTTT
D: NA; size: NA; J: TRBJ2-3; V: TRBV7-8; CDR3: CASSLAGGDTQYF; DNA: TGTGCCAGCAGCTTAGCCGGGGGTGATACGCAGTATTTT
D: NA; size: few; J: TRBJ2-7; V: TRBV4-3; CDR3: CASSQGLPQRYLPYEQYF; DNA: TGCGCCAGCAGCCAGGGTCTCCCCCAGCGTTACCTTCCCTACGAGCAGTACTTC
D: NA; size: NA; J: TRBJ1-5; V: TRBV30; CDR3: CAWSVVRGPYSNQPQHF; DNA: TGTGCCTGGAGTGTTGTCCGGGGGCCCTATAGCAATCAGCCCCAGCATTTT
D: TRBD1; size: NA; J: TRBJ2-2; V: TRBV5-1; CDR3: CASSGGRDRSSNTGELFF; DNA: TGCGCCAGCAGCGGGGGAAGGGACAGGTCTTCGAACACCGGGGAGCTGTTTTTT
D: TRBD1; size: few; J: TRBJ2-2; V: TRBV5-8; CDR3: CASSLRDRALPGELFF; DNA: TGTGCCAGCAGCCTCCGGGACAGGGCCCTCCCCGGGGAGCTGTTTTTT
D: NA; size: NA; J: TRBJ2-1; V: TRBV7-2; CDR3: CASSLDRGGFNEQFF; DNA: TGTGCCAGCAGCTTAGACAGGGGGGGCTTCAATGAGCAGTTCTTC
D: NA; size: NA; J: TRBJ1-1; V: TRBV7-9; CDR3: CASSLGQGNRAEAFF; DNA: TGTGCCAGCAGCTTGGGGCAGGGGAACAGGGCTGAAGCTTTCTTT
D: NA; size: NA; J: TRBJ2-2; V: TRBV7-3; CDR3: CASSSQGTGELFF; DNA: TGTGCCAGCAGCTCGCAGGGGACCGGGGAGCTGTTTTTT
D: TRBD2; size: NA; J: TRBJ2-1; V: TRBV7-6; CDR3: CASRRTSGGYNEQFF; DNA: TGTGCCAGCAGACGTACTAGCGGAGGGTACAATGAGCAGTTCTTC
D: NA; size: NA; J: TRBJ1-5; V: TRBV5-5; CDR3: CASSLANGISPQHF; DNA: TGTGCCAGCAGCTTGGCCAACGGGATCAGCCCCCAGCATTTT
D: NA; size: NA; J: TRBJ1-2; V: TRBV6-5; CDR3: CASSLDRLYGYTF; DNA: TGTGCCAGCAGTTTAGACAGGCTCTATGGCTACACCTTC
D: NA; size: NA; J: TRBJ1-1; V: TRBV7-9; CDR3: CASSYGGATEAFF; DNA: TGTGCCAGCAGCTACGGGGGGGCCACTGAAGCTTTCTTT
D: NA; size: NA; J: TRBJ1-1; V: TRBV19; CDR3: CASSIGQENTEAFF; DNA: TGTGCCAGTAGTATAGGACAGGAGAACACTGAAGCTTTCTTT
D: TRBD1; size: NA; J: TRBJ2-3; V: TRBV5-4; CDR3: CASSAGTGVSDTQYF; DNA: TGTGCCAGCAGCGCCGGGACAGGGGTTTCGGATACGCAGTATTTT
D: TRBD2; size: once; J: TRBJ2-1; V: TRBV7-2; CDR3: CASSTSGRTSNEQFF; DNA: TGTGCCAGCAGTACTAGCGGGAGGACGAGTAATGAGCAGTTCTTC
D: NA; size: NA; J: TRBJ1-1; V: TRBV7-9; CDR3: CASGRGAFEAFF; DNA: TGTGCCAGCGGGCGGGGGGCATTTGAAGCTTTCTTT
D: TRBD2; size: NA; J: TRBJ2-2; V: TRBV29-1; CDR3: CSGGLAGELFF; DNA: TGCAGCGGAGGACTAGCGGGAGAGCTGTTTTTT
D: TRBD1; size: NA; J: TRBJ1-2; V: TRBV19; CDR3: CASSVGTGGLYGYTF; DNA: TGTGCCAGTAGTGTCGGGACAGGGGGGCTTTATGGCTACACCTTC
D: NA; size: NA; J: TRBJ1-1; V: TRBV10-3; CDR3: CAISESGGLVTEAFF; DNA: TGTGCCATCAGTGAGTCGGGGGGGCTAGTCACTGAAGCTTTCTTT
D: TRBD1; size: NA; J: TRBJ2-6; V: TRBV13; CDR3: CASSLAWTGGRGEYSGANVLTF; DNA: TGTGCCAGCAGCTTAGCGTGGACAGGGGGAAGGGGGGAGTACTCTGGGGCCAACGTCCTGACTTTC
D: NA; size: NA; J: TRBJ1-5; V: TRBV4-3; CDR3: CASSQGQGSNQPQHF; DNA: TGCGCCAGCAGCCAAGGGCAGGGGAGCAATCAGCCCCAGCATTTT
D: NA; size: once; J: TRBJ1-1; V: TRBV7-2; CDR3: CASSLEGGFTEAFF; DNA: TGTGCCAGCAGCTTAGAGGGGGGATTCACTGAAGCTTTCTTT
D: TRBD1; size: once; J: TRBJ2-7; V: TRBV27; CDR3: CASSITGVGARGSYEQYF; DNA: TGTGCCAGCAGTATAACAGGGGTTGGGGCCCGAGGGTCCTACGAGCAGTACTTC
D: TRBD1; size: NA; J: TRBJ2-2; V: TRBV4-2; CDR3: CASSQDRKIGTGGTGELFF; DNA: TGTGCCAGCAGCCAAGATAGGAAAATCGGGACAGGTGGTACCGGGGAGCTGTTTTTT
D: NA; size: NA; J: TRBJ2-2; V: TRBV4-1; CDR3: CASSQGVLTGELFF; DNA: TGCGCCAGCAGCCAAGGGGTCCTCACCGGGGAGCTGTTTTTT
D: NA; size: NA; J: TRBJ1-2; V: TRBV6-5; CDR3: CASSYRPGGYTF; DNA: TGTGCCAGCAGTTACCGGCCCGGCGGCTACACCTTC
D: NA; size: NA; J: TRBJ2-2; V: TRBV27; CDR3: CASSLLGSRTGELFF; DNA: TGTGCCAGCAGTTTATTGGGCTCGAGGACCGGGGAGCTGTTTTTT
D: NA; size: once; J: TRBJ1-4; V: TRBV11-2; CDR3: CASSPGLKNEKLFF; DNA: TGTGCCAGCAGCCCGGGTCTAAAGAATGAAAAACTGTTTTTT
D: TRBD2; size: NA; J: TRBJ2-5; V: TRBV7-3; CDR3: CASRNGTSGLSGETQYF; DNA: TGTGCCAGCAGAAACGGGACTAGCGGATTATCAGGGGAGACCCAGTACTTC
D: TRBD2; size: NA; J: TRBJ2-3; V: TRBV5-1; CDR3: CASSLLAGGTDTQYF; DNA: TGCGCCAGCAGTCTACTAGCGGGGGGCACAGATACGCAGTATTTT
D: TRBD2; size: NA; J: TRBJ2-7; V: TRBV6-4; CDR3: CASSSGGIPYEQYF; DNA: TGTGCCAGCAGCAGCGGGGGGATCCCCTACGAGCAGTACTTC
D: NA; size: once; J: TRBJ2-4; V: TRBV5-1; CDR3: CASSLGEEMWEISQYF; DNA: TGCGCCAGCAGCTTAGGGGAAGAAATGTGGGAGATATCTCAGTACTTC
D: NA; size: NA; J: TRBJ1-2; V: TRBV30; CDR3: CAWSVPGSNYGYTF; DNA: TGTGCCTGGAGTGTACCGGGGAGTAACTATGGCTACACCTTC
D: TRBD2; size: NA; J: TRBJ2-1; V: TRBV5-1; CDR3: CASSDPQGTSGNEQFF; DNA: TGCGCCAGCAGCGATCCCCAAGGGACTAGCGGTAATGAGCAGTTCTTC
D: NA; size: NA; J: TRBJ1-6; V: TRBV19; CDR3: CASSIEGGLGSPLHF; DNA: TGTGCCAGTAGTATAGAGGGGGGCTTAGGATCACCCCTCCACTTT
D: NA; size: NA; J: TRBJ1-5; V: TRBV7-2; CDR3: CASSLNAQGIGQPQHF; DNA: TGTGCCAGCAGCCTAAACGCCCAGGGGATTGGTCAGCCCCAGCATTTT